This T cell receptor (beta chain) was obtained from a study of CD8+ T cells in alopecia areata. RNA extraction and reverse transcription yielded cDNA as sequencing template. Clones were read by immunoSEQ multiplex PCR, and TCRdb kept only the in-frame ones, dropping some. The sample has 140,000 to 150,000 clones, roughly 60% seen once. At least ten counts were recorded for this clone. What it binds is not known. Separation by sorting yielded CD4+ and CD8+ T cells from PBMCs. This CDR3 has 15 amino acids. J was trimmed by 7 bases and V by 0 bases; bases with no gene match: 6. Germline CDR1 and CDR2: SNHLY and FYNNEI. Whole-study findings and limits: Resident alphabeta T cells of normal skin are also sequenced in scalp samples. Relative to mice, TCR sharing across patients was less clear, a difference possibly HLA-related.

Sample: CD8+ T cells sorted from blood. The receptor was derived from a human donor in good health. This chain links TRBV2 with TRBJ2-1, with 7 bases fitting TRBD2. The CDR3 nucleotides read TGTGCCAGCAGTGAAGCGCAGGCGGGAGTAAATGAGCAGTTCTTC. Its protein is CASSEAQAGVNEQFF.